This T cell receptor beta chain was captured by sequencing in a study of lymphopenia after photon versus proton radiotherapy. The study's findings and limits: Post-nadir diversity loss with photons came from oligoclonal expansion, particularly CD8+ Temra cells. Post-nadir TCR diversity decline inversely tracked overall survival among those who died. Under photons, naive T cells and diversity fell while effector/memory populations rose.

Profiling relied on immunoSEQ multiplex PCR, and the TCRdb table lists in-frame clones only, not all of them. This table holds approximately 25,000 clones, nearly 85% found once. Remarks on this clone: Its antigen is unknown.

This specimen was peripheral blood, taken from a patient treated with proton-based radiotherapy. This TCR came from a woman in her seventies with pancreatic cancer.

CDR3 amino acids: CAWSPRDNEQFF. CDR3 coding DNA: TGTGCCTGGAGCCCTCGGGACAATGAGCAGTTCTTC. The gene calls are TRBV30 and TRBJ2-1, with unresolved D. The germline gives CDR1 GTSNPN, CDR2 SVGIG (reference sequence). Trimming shortened V by 3 bases and J by 5 bases, and 8 bases separated the two germline ends. This CDR3 contains 12 residues.